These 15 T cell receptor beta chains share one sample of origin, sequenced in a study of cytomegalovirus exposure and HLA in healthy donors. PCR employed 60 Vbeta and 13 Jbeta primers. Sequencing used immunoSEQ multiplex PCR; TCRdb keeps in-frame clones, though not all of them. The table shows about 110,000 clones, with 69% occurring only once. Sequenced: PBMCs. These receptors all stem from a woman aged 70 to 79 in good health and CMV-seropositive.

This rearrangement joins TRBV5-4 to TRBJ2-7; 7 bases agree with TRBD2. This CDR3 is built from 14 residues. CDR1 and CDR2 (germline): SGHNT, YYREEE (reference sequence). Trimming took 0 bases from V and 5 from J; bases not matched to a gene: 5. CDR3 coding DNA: TGTGCCAGCAGCTTGGAGTCACTAGCGAACGAGCAGTACTTC. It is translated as CASSLESLANEQYF.

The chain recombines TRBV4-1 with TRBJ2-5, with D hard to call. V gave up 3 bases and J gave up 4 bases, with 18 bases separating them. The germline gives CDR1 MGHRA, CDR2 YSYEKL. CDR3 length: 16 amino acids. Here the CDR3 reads CASSHTAGARRETQYF. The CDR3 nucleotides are TGCGCCAGCAGCCACACGGCCGGCGCTAGGCGAGAGACCCAGTACTTC.

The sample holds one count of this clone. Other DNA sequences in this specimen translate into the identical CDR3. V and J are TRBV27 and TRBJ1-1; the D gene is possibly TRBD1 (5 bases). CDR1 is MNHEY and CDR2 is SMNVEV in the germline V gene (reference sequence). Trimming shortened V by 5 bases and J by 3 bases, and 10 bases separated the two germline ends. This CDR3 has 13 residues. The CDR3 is CASSGRGDTEAFF. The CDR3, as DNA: TGTGCCAGCAGTGGGCGGGGGGACACTGAAGCTTTCTTT.

The CDR3 sequence is CASSPSGVDTDTQYF. CDR3 bases: TGTGCCAGCAGCCCGTCCGGGGTGGACACAGATACGCAGTATTTT. The chain combines TRBV7-2 with TRBJ2-3, with a weak D call TRBD2 (5 bases). The V gene's germline CDR1 is SGHTA and CDR2 FQGNSA. The CDR3 covers 15 residues. Trimming stripped 5 bases from V and 2 bases from J, with 14 bases between.

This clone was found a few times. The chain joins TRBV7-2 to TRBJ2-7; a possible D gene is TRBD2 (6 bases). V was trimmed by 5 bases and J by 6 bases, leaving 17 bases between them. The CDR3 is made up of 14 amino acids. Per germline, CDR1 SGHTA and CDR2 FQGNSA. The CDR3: CASSQAWGVGEQYF. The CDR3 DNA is TGTGCCAGCAGCCAGGCTTGGGGGGTCGGCGAGCAGTACTTC.

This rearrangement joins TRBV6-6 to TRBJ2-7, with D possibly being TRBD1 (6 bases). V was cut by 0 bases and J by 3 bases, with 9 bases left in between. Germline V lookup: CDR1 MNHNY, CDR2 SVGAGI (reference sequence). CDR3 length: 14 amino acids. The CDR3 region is CASSYSDSHYEQYF. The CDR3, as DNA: TGTGCCAGCAGTTACTCGGACAGTCACTACGAGCAGTACTTC.

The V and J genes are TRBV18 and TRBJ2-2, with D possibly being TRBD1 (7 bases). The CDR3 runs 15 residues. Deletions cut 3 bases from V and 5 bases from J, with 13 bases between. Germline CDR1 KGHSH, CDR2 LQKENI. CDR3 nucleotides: TGTGCCAGCTCACCGGAGGGGGCCATAACCGGGGAGCTGTTTTTT. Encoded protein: CASSPEGAITGELFF.

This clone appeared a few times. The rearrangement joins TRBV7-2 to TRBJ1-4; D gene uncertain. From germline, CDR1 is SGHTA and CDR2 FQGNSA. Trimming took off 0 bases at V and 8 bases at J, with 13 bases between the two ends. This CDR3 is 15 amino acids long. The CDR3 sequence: CASSLAPGGGEKLFF. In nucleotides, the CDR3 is TGTGCCAGCAGCTTAGCCCCAGGCGGAGGGGAAAAACTGTTTTTT.

CDR3 region: CAWSPRDRSPYEQYF. DNA of the CDR3: TGTGCCTGGAGTCCTCGGGACAGGTCTCCCTACGAGCAGTACTTC. V gene TRBV30 combines with J gene TRBJ2-7; the match to TRBD1 covers 8 bases. Trimming removed 2 bases from V and 2 bases from J; junction bases left unmatched: 8. The CDR3 has 15 amino acids. The germline V gene has CDR1 GTSNPN and CDR2 SVGIG (reference sequence).

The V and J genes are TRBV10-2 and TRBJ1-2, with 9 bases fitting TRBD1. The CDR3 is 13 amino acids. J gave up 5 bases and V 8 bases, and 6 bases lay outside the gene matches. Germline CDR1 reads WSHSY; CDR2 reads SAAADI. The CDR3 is CASSGTGMYGYTF. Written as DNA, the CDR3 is TGCGCCAGCTCCGGGACAGGGATGTATGGCTACACCTTC.

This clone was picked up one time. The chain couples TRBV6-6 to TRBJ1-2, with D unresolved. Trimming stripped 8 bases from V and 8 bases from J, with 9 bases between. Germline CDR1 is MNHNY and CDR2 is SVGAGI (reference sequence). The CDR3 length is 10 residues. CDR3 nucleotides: TGTGCCAGCGCGGAGAGAGGCTACACCTTC. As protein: CASAERGYTF.

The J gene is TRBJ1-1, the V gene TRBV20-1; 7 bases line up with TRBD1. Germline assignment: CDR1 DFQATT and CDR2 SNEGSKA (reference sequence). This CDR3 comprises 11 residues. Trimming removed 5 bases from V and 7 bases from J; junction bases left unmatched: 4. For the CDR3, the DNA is TGCAGTGCTGGACGGACAGGTGAAGCTTTCTTT. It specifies CSAGRTGEAFF.

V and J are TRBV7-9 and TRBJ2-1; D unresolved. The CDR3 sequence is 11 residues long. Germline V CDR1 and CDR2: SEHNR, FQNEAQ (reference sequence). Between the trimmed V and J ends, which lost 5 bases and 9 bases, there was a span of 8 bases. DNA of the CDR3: TGTGCCAGCAGCGCCCGGAGTGAGCAGTTCTTC. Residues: CASSARSEQFF.

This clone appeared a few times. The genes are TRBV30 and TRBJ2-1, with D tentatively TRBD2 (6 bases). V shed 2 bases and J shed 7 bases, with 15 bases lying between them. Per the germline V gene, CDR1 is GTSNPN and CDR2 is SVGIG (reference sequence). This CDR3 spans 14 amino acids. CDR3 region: CAWSIGARGNEQFF. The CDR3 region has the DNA TGTGCCTGGAGTATAGGGGCCCGGGGGAATGAGCAGTTCTTC.

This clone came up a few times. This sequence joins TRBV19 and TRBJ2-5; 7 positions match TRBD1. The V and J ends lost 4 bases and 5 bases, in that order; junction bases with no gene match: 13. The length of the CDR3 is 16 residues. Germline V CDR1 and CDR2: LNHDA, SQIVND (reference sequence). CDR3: CASSTTGIIGWETQYF. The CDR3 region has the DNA TGTGCCAGTAGTACGACAGGGATAATTGGGTGGGAGACCCAGTACTTC.